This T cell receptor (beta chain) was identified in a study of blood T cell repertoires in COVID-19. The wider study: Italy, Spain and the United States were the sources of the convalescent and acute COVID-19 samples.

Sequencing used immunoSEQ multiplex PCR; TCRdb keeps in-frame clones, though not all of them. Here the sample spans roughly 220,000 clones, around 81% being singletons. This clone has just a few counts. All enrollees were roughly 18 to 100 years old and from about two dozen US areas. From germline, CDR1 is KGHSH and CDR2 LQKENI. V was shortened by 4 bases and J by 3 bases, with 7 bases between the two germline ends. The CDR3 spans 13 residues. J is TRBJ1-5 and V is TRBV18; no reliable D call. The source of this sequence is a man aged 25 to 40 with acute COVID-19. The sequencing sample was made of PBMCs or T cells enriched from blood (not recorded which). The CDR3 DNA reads TGTGCCAGCTCACTACAGCTCAATCAGCCCCAGCATTTT. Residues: CASSLQLNQPQHF.